These 27 T cell receptor beta chains share one sample of origin, sequenced in a study of T cells in Graves' hyperthyroidism and ophthalmopathy. Regions amplified from RNA transcripts were the TCR beta CDR3 regions. HTBI primers were employed in a first-round RT-PCR of the TCR CDR3. TCRdb itself ran the multiplex PCR reads through MiXCR, one entry per CDR3 protein. The table lists 250,000 to 300,000 distinct CDR3 sequences, roughly 15% of them singletons. Sequencing was performed on blood. The source is a woman in her 40s with Graves' hyperthyroidism that later progressed to Graves' ophthalmopathy.

This clonotype has a count of ten or more. This may arise from a read error, as a much more abundant clone is one base away. V is TRBV12-5 and J is TRBJ2-5, with TRBD2 identical over 7 bases. CDR1 is LGHNT, CDR2 FRNRAP, per germline. The CDR3 extends over 16 amino acids. V lost 4 bases to trimming and J lost 3 bases; unmatched junction nucleotides: 11. The CDR3 here is CASGSSTAGIEETQYF. CDR3 sequence (DNA): TGTGCTAGTGGTTCCTCCACAGCGGGAATCGAAGAGACCCAGTACTTC.

This clonotype was counted at least ten times. The chain carries TRBV7-2 and TRBJ2-5; possible D gene TRBD2, 5 bases. The CDR3 spans 14 residues. Trimming removed 5 bases at V and 4 bases at J, with 14 bases between. Per the germline V gene, CDR1 is SGHTA and CDR2 is FQGNSA. The CDR3 region is CASSPRPDSETQYF. For the CDR3, the DNA is TGTGCCAGCAGCCCGAGGCCGGACTCAGAGACCCAGTACTTC. The variable domain in full, with the rest retrieved from reference TRBV7-2 and TRBJ2-5, is GAGVSQSPSNKVTEKGKDVELRCDPISGHTALYWYRQSLGQGLEFLIYFQGNSAPDKSGLPSDRFSAERTGGSVSTLTIQRTQQEDSAVYLCASSPRPDSETQYFGPGTRLLVL.

This chain joins TRBV19 and TRBJ2-3; 9 bases align to TRBD2. Germline V gene sequence: CDR1 LNHDA, CDR2 SQIVND (reference sequence). The CDR3 loop spans 16 amino acids. V lost 7 bases, J lost 5 bases, and 13 bases stayed unmatched. This CDR3 is CASTPQVAGVIDTQYF. The CDR3 DNA follows: TGTGCCAGTACCCCCCAAGTAGCGGGAGTGATAGATACGCAGTATTTT. Filled out from reference TRBV19 and TRBJ2-3, the complete variable domain reads DGGITQSPKYLFRKEGQNVTLSCEQNLNHDAMYWYRQDPGQGLRLIYYSQIVNDFQKGDIAEGYSVSREKKESFPLTVTSAQKNPTAFYLCASTPQVAGVIDTQYFGPGTRLTVL.

This clonotype was seen repeatedly, ten times or more. This sequence joins TRBV28 and TRBJ2-3, with 10 bases identical to TRBD2. Germline CDR1 is MDHEN and CDR2 is SYDVKM. V lost 3 bases, J lost 4 bases, and 13 bases stayed unmatched. There are 18 residues in the CDR3. The CDR3 region has the DNA TGTGCCAGCAGTTTGTCAGCGGGAGGGCTCGTTTGGCCAGATACGCAGTATTTT. Amino acid sequence: CASSLSAGGLVWPDTQYF.

This chain uses TRBV19 with TRBJ2-1; 10 bases line up with TRBD1. CDR3 length: 18 residues. V lost 0 bases, J lost 1 base, and 6 bases stayed unmatched. Germline-derived CDR1 and CDR2 are LNHDA and SQIVND (reference sequence). The CDR3 nucleotides are TGTGCCAGTAGTATAGATTCCGGGACAGGGGTGTCCTACAATGAGCAGTTCTTC. Its protein is CASSIDSGTGVSYNEQFF.

This clonotype was seen repeatedly, ten times or more. The genes are TRBV27 and TRBJ2-1, with 9 bases matching TRBD2. V gave up 2 bases and J gave up 13 bases; unmatched junction bases: 12. The CDR3 is 15 amino acids. The germline CDR1 and CDR2 sequences are MNHEY and SMNVEV (reference sequence). The CDR3 loop is CASSLMAGGFNGQFF. The CDR3 DNA is TGTGCCAGCAGTTTAATGGCGGGAGGGTTCAATGGACAGTTCTTC.

This clonotype was recorded many times. CDR3 sequence: CASSFRQGRQYF. The CDR3 nucleotides are TGTGCCAGCAGTTTCCGACAGGGCCGTCAGTACTTC. This sequence joins TRBV28 and TRBJ2-4, with 7 bases matching TRBD1. The CDR3 consists of 12 residues. In germline, CDR1 is MDHEN, CDR2 SYDVKM. V lost 3 bases, J lost 12 bases, and 5 bases stayed unmatched.

The table lists this clonotype with many counts. The V gene is TRBV5-1, the J gene TRBJ1-6; D is ambiguous. Germline V gene lookup returns CDR1 SGHRS and CDR2 YFSETQ. The CDR3 contains 15 residues. Trimming pared 1 base from V and 7 bases from J, leaving 12 bases between. The CDR3 loop reads CASSLYVRSNSPLHF. The CDR3 nucleotides read TGCGCCAGCAGCTTGTATGTACGATCCAATTCACCCCTCCACTTT. The full variable domain, its missing parts supplied by reference TRBV5-1 and TRBJ1-6, is KAGVTQTPRYLIKTRGQQVTLSCSPISGHRSVSWYQQTPGQGLQFLFEYFSETQRNKGNFPGRFSGRQFSNSRSEMNVSTLELGDSALYLCASSLYVRSNSPLHFGNGTRLTVT.

The chain uses TRBV7-6 and TRBJ2-1; 10 bases align to TRBD1. J was trimmed by 6 bases and V by 4 bases; bases with no gene match: 3. This CDR3 comprises 14 residues. CDR1 SGHVS and CDR2 FNYEAQ come from the germline V gene. This chain's CDR3 is CASSWGTGVNEQFF. DNA for the CDR3: TGTGCCAGCAGCTGGGGGACAGGGGTCAATGAGCAGTTCTTC. The complete variable domain, with remaining parts taken from reference TRBV7-6 and TRBJ2-1, reads GAGVSQSPRYKVTKRGQDVALRCDPISGHVSLYWYRQALGQGPEFLTYFNYEAQQDKSGLPNDRFSAERPEGSISTLTIQRTEQRDSAMYRCASSWGTGVNEQFFGPGTRLTVL.

The V and J genes are TRBV4-1 and TRBJ1-6; 7 positions agree with TRBD1. The CDR3 consists of 19 residues. Per germline, CDR1 MGHRA and CDR2 YSYEKL. V was clipped by 1 base and J by 7 bases; unmatched bases: 16. For the CDR3, the DNA is TGCGCCAGCAGCCAAGGGGGGACAGCTGTCCGGTCCCTAAATTCACCCCTCCACTTT. It codes for CASSQGGTAVRSLNSPLHF.

This clonotype was counted at least ten times. The chain employs TRBV7-3 and TRBJ2-1; 11 bases are a match to TRBD2. The germline CDR1 and CDR2 sequences are SGHTA and FQGTGA. The CDR3 covers 16 residues. With 5 bases clipped from V and 10 bases from J, the junction kept 13 bases outside the gene matches. The CDR3 region has the DNA TGTGCCAGCAGCAGGGGACTAGCGGAGGGGGGTAGGGAGCAGTTCTTC. Translated: CASSRGLAEGGREQFF.

This clonotype was seen many times. The genes are TRBV28 and TRBJ2-1, with D uncertain. CDR1 is MDHEN and CDR2 is SYDVKM in the germline V gene. This CDR3 has 13 residues. Trimming took 6 bases from V and 0 from J, leaving 6 bases between them. The CDR3 DNA reads as TGTGCCAGCAGAATGAGCTCCTACAATGAGCAGTTCTTC. Translating gives CASRMSSYNEQFF.

The chain has TRBV3-1 and TRBJ2-1, with D possibly TRBD2 on 6 matching bases. CDR1 is LGHDT, CDR2 YNNKEL, per germline (reference sequence). The V gene lost 8 bases and the J gene lost 4 bases, with 12 bases spanning the gap. This CDR3 is 13 amino acids long. CDR3 loop: CASRDSGYNEQFF. The CDR3 bases are TGTGCCAGCCGGGACTCAGGATACAATGAGCAGTTCTTC.

The sample holds many counts of this clonotype. An end of the junction differs from the germline gene, which may be a read error. This chain uses TRBV12-5 with TRBJ1-4; a possible D gene is TRBD1 (6 bases). This CDR3 spans 19 amino acids. Germline CDR1 is LGHNT and CDR2 is FRNRAP. The CDR3 sequence is CASGLAHPYGGTTNEKLFF. The CDR3 region has the DNA TGTGCTAGTGGTTTGGCCCACCCATACGGGGGGACAACGAATGAAAAACTGTTTTTT.

This clonotype was observed many times. The chain uses TRBV7-9 and TRBJ2-1, with a tentative D call TRBD1 (5 bases). The CDR3 spans 12 residues. CDR1 and CDR2 (germline): SEHNR, FQNEAQ (reference sequence). V lost 1 base and J 9 bases, leaving 7 bases between the germline ends. The CDR3 DNA reads TGTGCCAGCAGCTTAGTAGGGGTTGAGCAGTTCTTC. Amino acid sequence: CASSLVGVEQFF.

This clonotype came up many times. CDR3 nucleotide sequence: TGTGCCAGCATCCACCTTGGGTCTAGCCGTTCCCACAATGAGCAGTTCTTC. This gives the protein CASIHLGSSRSHNEQFF. The rearrangement links TRBV2 to TRBJ2-1, with D possibly TRBD2 on 5 matching bases. CDR1 is SNHLY and CDR2 is FYNNEI in the germline V gene. This CDR3 spans 17 amino acids. Between the trimmed V and J ends, which lost 7 bases and 5 bases, there was a span of 24 bases.

This clonotype was seen many times. The chain joins TRBV18 to TRBJ1-1, with 7 nucleotides matching TRBD1. Germline assignment: CDR1 KGHSH and CDR2 LQKENI. The CDR3 is made up of 14 amino acids. The J segment lost 0 bases and the V segment lost 8 bases, leaving 6 bases of the junction unmatched. The chain's CDR3 is CASRDRGLNTEAFF. In DNA, the CDR3 is TGTGCCAGCCGGGATAGGGGGCTGAACACTGAAGCTTTCTTT.

In its sample, this clonotype was seen many times. The chain links TRBV28 to TRBJ1-3, with D tentatively TRBD1 (5 bases). There are 16 residues in the CDR3. Germline CDR1 MDHEN, CDR2 SYDVKM. V lost 3 bases to trimming and J lost 4 bases, with 16 bases between them. CDR3 bases: TGTGCCAGCAGTTTTTTAGAGTGGGGGAGAGGAAACACCATATATTTT. Amino acid sequence: CASSFLEWGRGNTIYF.

This clonotype was picked up many times. The rearrangement uses TRBV27 and TRBJ2-1; 7 bases fit TRBD1. Germline V gene data show CDR1 as MNHEY and CDR2 as SMNVEV (reference sequence). This CDR3 has 16 residues. Trimming removed 4 bases from V and 5 bases from J; junction bases left unmatched: 11. CDR3: CASSSVTGVRDNEQFF. The CDR3 nucleotides read TGTGCCAGCAGTTCCGTAACAGGGGTTCGGGACAATGAGCAGTTCTTC.

For this clonotype: At one of its ends the junction is not consistent with the germline gene, which may arise from a read error. V and J are TRBV11-1 and TRBJ2-5; D is perhaps TRBD2 (5 bases). This CDR3 comprises 16 residues. CDR1 and CDR2 from the germline V gene are SGHAT and FQDESV (reference sequence). The CDR3 nucleotides are TGTGCCGGCAGCTTTTTTCGGGGAGAGATCCAAGCGACCCAGTACTTC. This gives the protein CAGSFFRGEIQATQYF. The variable domain in full, completed from reference TRBV11-1 and TRBJ2-5, reads EAEVAQSPRYKITEKSQAVAFWCDPISGHATLYWYRQILGQGPELLVQFQDESVVDDSQLPKDRFSAERLKGVDSTLKIQPAELGDSAMYLCAGSFFRGEIQATQYFGPGTRLLVL.

This clonotype has a count of ten or more. The chain links TRBV12-3 or TRBV12-4 to TRBJ2-3; no clear D. Trimming stripped 6 bases from V and 7 bases from J, with 14 bases between. The CDR3 spans 13 residues. The CDR3 region has the DNA TGTGCCAGCAGGCTCGATGGGTTCTATACGCAGTATTTT. Its translation: CASRLDGFYTQYF.

About this clonotype itself: The junction departs from germline at one end; a sequencing error may be responsible. The chain joins TRBV7-9 to TRBJ2-1; 12 bases match TRBD2. The length of the CDR3 is 15 residues. The germline V gene has CDR1 SEHNR and CDR2 FQNEAQ (reference sequence). DNA of the CDR3: TGTGCCAGCAGCTTAAAGGCTAGCGGGAGGGTTGAGCAGTTGTTC. Translating it yields CASSLKASGRVEQLF. Variable domain in full (rest from reference TRBV7-9 and TRBJ2-1): DTGVSQNPRHKITKRGQNVTFRCDPISEHNRLYWYRQTLGQGPEFLTYFQNEAQLEKSRLLSDRFSAERPKGSFSTLEIQRTEQGDSAMYLCASSLKASGRVEQLFGPGTRLTVL.

At least ten counts were recorded for this clonotype. The chain links TRBV28 to TRBJ2-5; tentatively, D is TRBD1 (5 bases). Deletions cut 6 bases from V and 4 bases from J, with 15 bases between. This CDR3 is built from 14 residues. CDR1 and CDR2 (germline): MDHEN, SYDVKM. CDR3 residues: CASRRSIQGETQYF. CDR3 nucleotide sequence: TGTGCCAGCAGACGTAGCATCCAGGGAGAGACCCAGTACTTC.

This clonotype was recorded at least ten times. V is TRBV28 and J is TRBJ1-5, with 9 positions matching TRBD1. Germline CDR1 and CDR2: MDHEN and SYDVKM. This CDR3 spans 15 amino acids. V was pared by 8 bases and J by 6 bases, with 11 bases of the junction left unmatched. The CDR3, as DNA: TGTGCCAGCGGCGGCTACGGACAGGGGACTCAGCCCCAGCATTTT. Translation: CASGGYGQGTQPQHF.

This clonotype occurred many times. CDR3 DNA sequence: TGTGCCAGCAGCTTAGGTTCGGCGAGCTCCTATAATTCACCCCTCCACTTT. This encodes CASSLGSASSYNSPLHF. This sequence joins TRBV7-2 and TRBJ1-6; D ambiguous. V lost 1 base to trimming and J lost 0 bases, with 10 bases between them. The germline gives CDR1 SGHTA, CDR2 FQGNSA. The CDR3 runs to 17 residues. The full variable domain, in which reference TRBV7-2 and TRBJ1-6 provide the parts outside the CDR3, is GAGVSQSPSNKVTEKGKDVELRCDPISGHTALYWYRQSLGQGLEFLIYFQGNSAPDKSGLPSDRFSAERTGGSVSTLTIQRTQQEDSAVYLCASSLGSASSYNSPLHFGNGTRLTVT.

This clonotype was recorded many times. In nucleotides, the CDR3 is TGTGCCAGCAGTTCCTATAAGACAGGGGCCTACGAGCAGTACTTC. Its translation: CASSSYKTGAYEQYF. The chain uses TRBV6-2 or TRBV6-3 and TRBJ2-7; 8 bases agree with TRBD1. Germline trimming cut 4 bases from V and 2 bases from J; bases unmatched to any gene: 7. CDR1 and CDR2 from the germline V gene are MNHEY and SVGEGT. The CDR3 extends over 15 amino acids.

This chain uses TRBV2 with TRBJ2-2; a possible D gene is TRBD1 (6 bases). CDR3 length equals 19 residues. V was clipped by 2 bases and J by 3 bases, with 22 bases between them. CDR1 and CDR2 (germline): SNHLY, FYNNEI. The CDR3 here is CASSEHDGGLIRDTGELFF. DNA of the CDR3: TGTGCCAGCAGTGAACATGATGGGGGCTTGATTCGTGACACCGGGGAGCTGTTTTTT.